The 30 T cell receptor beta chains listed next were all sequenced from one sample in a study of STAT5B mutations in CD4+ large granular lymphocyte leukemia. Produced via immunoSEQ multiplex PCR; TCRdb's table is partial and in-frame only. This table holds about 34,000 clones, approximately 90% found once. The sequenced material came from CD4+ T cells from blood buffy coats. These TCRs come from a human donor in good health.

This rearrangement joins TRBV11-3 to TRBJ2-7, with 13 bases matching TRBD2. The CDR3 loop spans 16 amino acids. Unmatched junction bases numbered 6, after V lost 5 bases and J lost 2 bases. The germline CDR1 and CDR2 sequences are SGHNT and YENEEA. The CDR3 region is CASSPGLAGAPYEQYF. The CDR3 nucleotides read TGTGCCAGCAGCCCCGGACTAGCGGGAGCTCCCTACGAGCAGTACTTC.

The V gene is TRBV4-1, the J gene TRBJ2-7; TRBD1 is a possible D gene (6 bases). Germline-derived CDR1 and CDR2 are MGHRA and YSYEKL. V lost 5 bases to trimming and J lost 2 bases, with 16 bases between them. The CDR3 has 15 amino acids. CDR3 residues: CASSFLRDTAYEQYF. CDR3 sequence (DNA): TGCGCCAGCAGCTTCCTCCGGGACACTGCCTACGAGCAGTACTTC.

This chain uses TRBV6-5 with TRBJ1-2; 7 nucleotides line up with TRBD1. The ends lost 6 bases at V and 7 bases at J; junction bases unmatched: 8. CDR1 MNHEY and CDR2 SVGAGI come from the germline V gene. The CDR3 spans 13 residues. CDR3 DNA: TGTGCCAGCAGAGGCGACAGGGAGGGTGGCTACACCTTC. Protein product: CASRGDREGGYTF.

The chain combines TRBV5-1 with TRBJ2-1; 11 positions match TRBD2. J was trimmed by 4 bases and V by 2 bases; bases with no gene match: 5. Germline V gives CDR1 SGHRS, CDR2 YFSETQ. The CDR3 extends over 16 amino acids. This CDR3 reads CASSLGSGGGYNEQFF. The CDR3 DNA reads TGCGCCAGCAGCTTAGGTAGCGGGGGGGGGTACAATGAGCAGTTCTTC.

CDR3 sequence: CASSFQGNVGYTF. Here the CDR3 DNA reads TGTGCCAGCAGCTTCCAGGGAAATGTGGGCTACACCTTC. The chain combines TRBV11-3 with TRBJ1-2; weak D call: TRBD1 (5 bases). CDR3 size: 13 residues. Looked up from germline, CDR1 is SGHNT and CDR2 is YENEEA. The V gene lost 3 bases and the J gene lost 8 bases, with 13 bases spanning the gap.

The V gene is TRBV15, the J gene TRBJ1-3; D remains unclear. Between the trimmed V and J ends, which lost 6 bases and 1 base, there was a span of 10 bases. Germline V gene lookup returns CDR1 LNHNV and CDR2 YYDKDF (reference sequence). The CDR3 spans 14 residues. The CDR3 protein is CATREIRSGNTIYF. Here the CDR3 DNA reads TGTGCCACCAGGGAAATCAGGTCTGGAAACACCATATATTTT. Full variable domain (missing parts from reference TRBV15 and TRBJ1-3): DAMVIQNPRYQVTQFGKPVTLSCSQTLNHNVMYWYQQKSSQAPKLLFHYYDKDFNNEADTPDNFQSRRPNTSFCFLDIRSPGLGDTAMYLCATREIRSGNTIYFGEGSWLTVV.

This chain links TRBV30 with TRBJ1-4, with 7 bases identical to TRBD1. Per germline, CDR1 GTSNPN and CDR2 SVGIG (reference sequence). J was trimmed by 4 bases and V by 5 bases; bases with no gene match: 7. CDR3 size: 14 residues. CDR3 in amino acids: CAWGPGQYNEKLFF. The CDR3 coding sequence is TGTGCCTGGGGACCGGGACAGTATAATGAAAAACTGTTTTTT.

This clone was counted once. CDR3 coding DNA: TGTGCCAGCAGATACAGGGGGCAACGGGAAAAACTGTTTTTT. Its protein is CASRYRGQREKLFF. The gene calls are TRBV6-1 and TRBJ1-4; 9 positions match TRBD1. CDR1 and CDR2 (germline): MNHNS, SASEGT. Trimming removed 6 bases from V and 8 bases from J; junction bases left unmatched: 7. The CDR3 is 14 amino acids.

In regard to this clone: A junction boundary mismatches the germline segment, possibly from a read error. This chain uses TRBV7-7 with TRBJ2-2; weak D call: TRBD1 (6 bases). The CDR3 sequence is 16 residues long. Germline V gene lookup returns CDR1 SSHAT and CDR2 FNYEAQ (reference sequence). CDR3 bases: TGTGCTAGCAGCTTAAGATTCAACAGGGTGCCCGGGGAGCTGTTTTTT. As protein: CASSLRFNRVPGELFF.

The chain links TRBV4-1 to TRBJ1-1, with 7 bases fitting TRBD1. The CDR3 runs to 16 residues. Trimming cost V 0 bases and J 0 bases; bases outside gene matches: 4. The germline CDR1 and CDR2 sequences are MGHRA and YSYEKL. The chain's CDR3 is CASSQDIGGVNTEAFF. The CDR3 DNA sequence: TGCGCCAGCAGCCAAGATATAGGGGGCGTGAACACTGAAGCTTTCTTT.

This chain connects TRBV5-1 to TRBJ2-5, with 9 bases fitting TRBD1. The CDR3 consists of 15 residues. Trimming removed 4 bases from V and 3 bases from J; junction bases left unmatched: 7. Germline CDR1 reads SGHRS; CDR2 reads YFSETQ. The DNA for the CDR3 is TGCGCCAGCAGCCTTTCCGGGACAGGGAAAGAGACCCAGTACTTC. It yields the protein CASSLSGTGKETQYF.

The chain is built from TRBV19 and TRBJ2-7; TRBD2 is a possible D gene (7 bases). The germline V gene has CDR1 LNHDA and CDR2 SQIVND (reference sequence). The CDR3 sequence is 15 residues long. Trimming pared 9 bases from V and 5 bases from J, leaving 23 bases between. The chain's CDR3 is CASQRGGSGGHEQYF. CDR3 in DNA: TGTGCCAGCCAGCGGGGCGGGAGTGGGGGCCACGAGCAGTACTTC.

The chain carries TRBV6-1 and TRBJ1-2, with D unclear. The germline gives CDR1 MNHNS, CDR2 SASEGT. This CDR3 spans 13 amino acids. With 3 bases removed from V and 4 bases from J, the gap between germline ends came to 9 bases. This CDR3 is CASSDIGSYGYTF. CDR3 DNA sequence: TGTGCCAGCAGTGATATAGGCTCCTATGGCTACACCTTC.

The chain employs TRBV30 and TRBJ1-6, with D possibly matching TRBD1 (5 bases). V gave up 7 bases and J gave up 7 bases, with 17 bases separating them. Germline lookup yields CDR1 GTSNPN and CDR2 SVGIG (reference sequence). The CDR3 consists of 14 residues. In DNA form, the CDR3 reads TGTGCCTCCTCAACAACAGGCGGGAATTCACCCCTCCACTTT. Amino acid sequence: CASSTTGGNSPLHF.

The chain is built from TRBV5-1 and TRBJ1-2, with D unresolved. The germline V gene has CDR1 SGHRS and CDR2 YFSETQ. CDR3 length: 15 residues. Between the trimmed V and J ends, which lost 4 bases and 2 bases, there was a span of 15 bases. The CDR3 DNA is TGCGCCAGCAGCGAGGGTACAGAGCCCAACTATGGCTACACCTTC. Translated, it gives CASSEGTEPNYGYTF.

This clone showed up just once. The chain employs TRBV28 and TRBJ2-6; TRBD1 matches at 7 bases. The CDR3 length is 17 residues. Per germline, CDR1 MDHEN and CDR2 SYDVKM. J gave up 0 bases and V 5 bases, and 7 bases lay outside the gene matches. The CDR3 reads CASSQTGLGSGANVLTF. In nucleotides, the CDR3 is TGTGCCAGCAGTCAGACAGGGTTAGGCTCTGGGGCCAACGTCCTGACTTTC.

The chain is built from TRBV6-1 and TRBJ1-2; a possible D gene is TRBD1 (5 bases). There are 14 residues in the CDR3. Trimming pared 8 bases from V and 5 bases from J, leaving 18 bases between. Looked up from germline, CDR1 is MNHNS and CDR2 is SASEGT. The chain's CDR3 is CASEGRGGDYGYTF. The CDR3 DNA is TGTGCCAGCGAGGGGAGGGGTGGGGATTATGGCTACACCTTC.

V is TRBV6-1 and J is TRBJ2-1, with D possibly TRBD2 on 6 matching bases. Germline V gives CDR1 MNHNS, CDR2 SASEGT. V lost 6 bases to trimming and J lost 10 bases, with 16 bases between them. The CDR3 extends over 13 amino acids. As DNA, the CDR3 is TGTGCCAGCAGACCTCGCGGGGCAGGGGAGCAGTTCTTC. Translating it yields CASRPRGAGEQFF.

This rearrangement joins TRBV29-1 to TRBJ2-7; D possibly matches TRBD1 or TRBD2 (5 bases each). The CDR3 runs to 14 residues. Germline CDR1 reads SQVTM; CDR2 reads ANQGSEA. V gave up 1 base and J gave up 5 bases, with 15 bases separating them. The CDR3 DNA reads TGCAGCGTTGAAGGAGGGGATACTAGTAACGAGCAGTACTTC. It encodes CSVEGGDTSNEQYF.

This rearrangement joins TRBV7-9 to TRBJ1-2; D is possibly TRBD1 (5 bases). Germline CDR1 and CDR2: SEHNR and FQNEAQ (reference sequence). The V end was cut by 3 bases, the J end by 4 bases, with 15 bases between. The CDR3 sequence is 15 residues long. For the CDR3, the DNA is TGTGCCAGCAGCTTGTATCTTGGGGGTTCCTATGGCTACACCTTC. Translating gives CASSLYLGGSYGYTF.

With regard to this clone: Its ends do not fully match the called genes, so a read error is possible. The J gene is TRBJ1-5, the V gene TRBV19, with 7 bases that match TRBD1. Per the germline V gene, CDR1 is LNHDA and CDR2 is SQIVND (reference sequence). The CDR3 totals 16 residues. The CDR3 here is CASSSPGQYSYQPQHF. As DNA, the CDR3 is TGTGCCAGTAGTTCCCCGGGACAGTATAGCTATCAGCCCCAGCATTTT. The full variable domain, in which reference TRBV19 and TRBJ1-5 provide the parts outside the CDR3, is DGGITQSPKYLFRKEGQNVTLSCEQNLNHDAMYWYRQDPGQGLRLIYYSQIVNDFQKGDIAEGYSVSREKKESFPLTVTSAQKNPTAFYLCASSSPGQYSYQPQHFGDGTRLSIL.

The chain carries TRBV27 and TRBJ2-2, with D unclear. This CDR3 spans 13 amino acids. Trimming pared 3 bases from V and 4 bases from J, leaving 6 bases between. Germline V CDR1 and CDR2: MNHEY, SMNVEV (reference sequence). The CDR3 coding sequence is TGTGCCAGCAGTTTGGAGCCCACCGGGGAGCTGTTTTTT. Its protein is CASSLEPTGELFF.

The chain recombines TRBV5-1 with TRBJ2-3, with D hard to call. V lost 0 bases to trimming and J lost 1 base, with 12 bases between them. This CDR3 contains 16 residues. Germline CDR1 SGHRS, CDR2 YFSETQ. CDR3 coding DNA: TGCGCCAGCAGCTTGGGGGGTACTCTGGGCACAGATACGCAGTATTTT. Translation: CASSLGGTLGTDTQYF.

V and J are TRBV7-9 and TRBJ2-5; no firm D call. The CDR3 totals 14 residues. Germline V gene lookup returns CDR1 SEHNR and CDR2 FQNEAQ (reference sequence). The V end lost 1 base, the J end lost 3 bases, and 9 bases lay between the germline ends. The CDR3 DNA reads TGTGCCAGCAGCTTAGGGCACATCGAAGAGACCCAGTACTTC. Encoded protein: CASSLGHIEETQYF.

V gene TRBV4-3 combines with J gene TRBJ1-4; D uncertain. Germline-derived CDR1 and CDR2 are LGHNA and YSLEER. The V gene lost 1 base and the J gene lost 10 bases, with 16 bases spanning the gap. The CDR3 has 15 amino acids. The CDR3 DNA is TGCGCCAGCAGCCAAGGCAGCTTATCCTATCCAAAACTGTTTTTT. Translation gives CASSQGSLSYPKLFF.

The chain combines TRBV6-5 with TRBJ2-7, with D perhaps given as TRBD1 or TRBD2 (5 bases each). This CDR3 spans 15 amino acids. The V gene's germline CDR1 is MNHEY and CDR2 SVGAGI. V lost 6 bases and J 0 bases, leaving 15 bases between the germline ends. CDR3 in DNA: TGTGCCAGCAGAGCTTTCCCAGGGAGCTCCTACGAGCAGTACTTC. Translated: CASRAFPGSSYEQYF.

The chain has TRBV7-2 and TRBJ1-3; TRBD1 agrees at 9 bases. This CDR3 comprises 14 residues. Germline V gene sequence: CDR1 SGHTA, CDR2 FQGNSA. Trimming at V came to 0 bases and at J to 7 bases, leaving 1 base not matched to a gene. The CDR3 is CASSLAGQGNTIYF. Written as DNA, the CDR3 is TGTGCCAGCAGCTTAGCTGGACAGGGGAACACCATATATTTT.

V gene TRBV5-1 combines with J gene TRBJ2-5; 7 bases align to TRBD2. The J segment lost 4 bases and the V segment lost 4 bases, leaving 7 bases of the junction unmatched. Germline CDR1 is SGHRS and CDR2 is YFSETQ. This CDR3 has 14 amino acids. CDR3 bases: TGCGCCAGCAGCCCCCGTTCGGGGGGAGAGACCCAGTACTTC. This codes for CASSPRSGGETQYF.

The CDR3 nucleotides are TGTGCCAGCAGTGAAGGTTCAGCTCTCCCCTACGAGCAGTACTTC. Translating gives CASSEGSALPYEQYF. The chain uses TRBV6-1 and TRBJ2-7; D remains ambiguous. The CDR3 loop spans 15 amino acids. Trimming left V 1 base short and J 2 bases short, with 12 bases between. The germline gives CDR1 MNHNS, CDR2 SASEGT.

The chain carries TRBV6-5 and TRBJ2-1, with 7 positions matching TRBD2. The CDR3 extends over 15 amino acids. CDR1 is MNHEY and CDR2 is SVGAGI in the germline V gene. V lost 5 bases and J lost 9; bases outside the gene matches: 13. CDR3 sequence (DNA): TGTGCCAGCAGTCCGGTGGGGCTAGCGGTAGGTGAGCAGTTCTTC. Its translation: CASSPVGLAVGEQFF.